The sequence of this T cell receptor beta chain was determined in a study of early T cells in non-severe SARS-CoV-2 infection. Study in general: From unsorted whole blood, bulk RNA was sequenced, and the chains remained unpaired. Notes on the study in general: Matching against VDJdb likely underestimated virus-specific expansions, favoring anti-spike CD8.

V lost 5 bases and J 9 bases, leaving 23 bases between the germline ends. The germline CDR1 and CDR2 sequences are SGDLS and YYNGEE. This CDR3 has 15 residues. This clonotype was counted ten times or more. Its antigen is still unknown. Each CDR3 protein gets one entry after TCRdb re-called the 5' RACE reads with MiXCR. The sample lists approximately 58,000 distinct CDR3 sequences; 9% to 15% were seen once. The chain uses TRBV9 and TRBJ1-1; weak D call: TRBD1 (5 bases). Specimen: whole blood, collected at baseline. The origin of this receptor is an adult who was a healthcare worker with PCR-confirmed SARS-CoV-2 infection or an uninfected control (not recorded which). The CDR3 here is CASRKEGGAVSKAFF. The CDR3 nucleotides are TGTGCCAGCAGAAAGGAGGGAGGGGCGGTTAGTAAAGCTTTCTTT.